This T cell receptor (beta chain) was observed in a study of blood T cell repertoires in COVID-19. Study-level background: Both acute and convalescent COVID-19 samples were obtained from the United States, Italy and Spain. The analysed material was cDNA or gDNA that came from T cells, B-cell-depleted T cells, or PBMCs.

Original processing notes: Estimation of nucleated cell counts relied on the amplification of reference gene primers. Measured with immunoSEQ multiplex PCR; TCRdb has only the in-frame clones, and not every one. From that table come the V and J calls and clone size; the DNA was used to work out D and trimming. This table has some 80,000 clones, roughly 90% appearing once. The ends were cut back, 5 bases at V and 4 bases at J, with 13 bases in the middle. The CDR3 covers 14 residues. Looked up from germline, CDR1 is SGHTA and CDR2 is FQGTGA. The V and J genes are TRBV7-3 and TRBJ2-3; possible D gene TRBD2, 5 bases. The sequencing input was peripheral blood. This clonotype originated in a human donor in a cohort sampled during active COVID-19. CDR3 nucleotide sequence: TGTGCCAGCAGCAAGGCTCCCGGGGCAGATACGCAGTATTTT. Amino acid sequence: CASSKAPGADTQYF.